This T cell receptor (beta chain) was recorded in a study of cytomegalovirus exposure and HLA in healthy donors. The CDR3 totals 12 residues. The V and J ends lost 5 bases and 4 bases respectively, with 6 bases between them. CDR1 is SGHVS, CDR2 FQNEAQ, per germline. A note on this clone: Its antigen is not known.

The repertoire was sequenced with immunoSEQ multiplex PCR; TCRdb's copy has only in-frame clones and lacks some. The repertoire includes approximately 150,000 clones, roughly 90% of them detected once, and 4.5% to 5.5% sits in the top ten. Study-wide points: Reports showed the classifier diagnosing cytomegalovirus status with high specificity and sensitivity.

The chain carries TRBV7-8 and TRBJ1-5; D is uncertain. Sequenced sample: PBMCs. The sequence came from a man between 18 and 29 years old in good health and CMV-seropositive. For the CDR3, the DNA is TGTGCCAGCAGCCCACGGAATCAGCCCCAGCATTTT. Its translation: CASSPRNQPQHF.